Included here is one T cell receptor beta chain sequence, with context. Its cognate antigen is unknown. This specimen belongs to a study of shared clonotypes between healthy human individuals. Study-level results: Some naive CD4 clonotypes, roughly 4.7%, turned up in common across a handful of donors.

Some clones are missing from TCRdb's copy, which holds only in-frame ones; the method was immunoSEQ multiplex PCR. The table lists some 1 million clones, approximately 68% of them singletons. Germline V gene data show CDR1 as ENHRY and CDR2 as SYGVKD. The CDR3 contains 13 residues. V was shortened by 10 bases and J by 1 base, with 11 bases between the two germline ends. V and J are TRBV10-3 and TRBJ1-3; TRBD1 is a possible D gene (5 bases). Sample: memory CD4+ T cells sorted from blood. Stated subset: CD45RA-negative fraction. The source is a man between 18 and 35 years old in good health. CDR3 region: CATRADSGNTIYF. The CDR3 nucleotides read TGTGCCACCAGGGCAGATTCTGGAAACACCATATATTTT.